This T cell receptor beta chain comes out of a study of T cell repertoires in cytomegalovirus infection. TCRdb itself ran the reads through MiXCR, one entry per CDR3 protein. The repertoire holds around 100,000 distinct CDR3 sequences, with around a tenth as singletons. A note on this clonotype: Its antigen is as yet unknown.

Study-wide results and caveats: The response measured ex vivo was dominated by TCR beta clonotypes (HLA-C-restricted and CMV-specific).

CDR1 and CDR2 from the germline V gene are LNHDA and SQIVND (reference sequence). The CDR3 is 13 residues long. J gave up 4 bases and V 6 bases, and 4 bases lay outside the gene matches. This chain joins TRBV19 and TRBJ2-7, with TRBD1 matching over 9 bases. Sequencing input: PBMCs, sequenced either directly or after in vitro stimulation (not recorded which). The receptor's source is a human donor in good health (CMV status not recorded). Some clones in this sample may be carry-over from other donors' samples. The CDR3 DNA follows: TGTGCCAGTAGCAGGACAGGGGCATACGAGCAGTACTTC. Its translation is CASSRTGAYEQYF.